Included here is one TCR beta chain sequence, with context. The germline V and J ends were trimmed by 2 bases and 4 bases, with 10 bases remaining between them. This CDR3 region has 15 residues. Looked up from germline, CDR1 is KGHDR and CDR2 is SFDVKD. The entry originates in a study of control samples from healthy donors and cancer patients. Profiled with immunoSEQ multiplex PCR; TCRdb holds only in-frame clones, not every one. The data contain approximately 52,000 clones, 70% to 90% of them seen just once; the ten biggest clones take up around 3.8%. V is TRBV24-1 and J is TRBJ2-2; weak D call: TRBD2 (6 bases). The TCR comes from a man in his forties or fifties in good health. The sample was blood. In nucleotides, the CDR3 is TGTGCCACCAGTGATTCTCCCGGGGGCACCGGGGAGCTGTTTTTT. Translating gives CATSDSPGGTGELFF.